The rows below give T cell receptor beta chains drawn from one sample of a study of regulatory T cells in long-lasting Graves disease. TCRdb redid the calling of the multiplex PCR reads with MiXCR, one entry per CDR3 protein. Of approximately 470,000 distinct CDR3 sequences in the sample, less than 25% were seen once. Sequenced material: peripheral blood mononuclear cells (PBMCs), taken when the disease was refractory, from a patient treated with antithyroid drugs. The source is a female donor with Graves disease. Both conserved end residues are part of each CDR3. A clone size is listed for some rows: how often the clone was seen (once, few, many), or a class if it is expanded.

cdr3_aa: CASSPFGGMDEQYF
clone_size: .
v_call: TRBV19
cdr3_length: 14

cdr3_aa: CASSNTGGYEQYF
clone_size: many
v_call: TRBV6-1
cdr3_length: 13

cdr3_aa: CASSLEAGGVAEAFF
clone_size: few
v_call: TRBV7-9
cdr3_length: 15

cdr3_aa: CASRSPANTEAFF
clone_size: few
v_call: TRBV11-1
cdr3_length: 13

cdr3_aa: CASSVVRDRDSGANVLTF
clone_size: .
v_call: TRBV9
cdr3_length: 18

cdr3_aa: CASSPWGENSYEQYF
clone_size: few
v_call: TRBV28
cdr3_length: 15

cdr3_aa: CASSDRGTVNSPLHF
clone_size: many
v_call: TRBV2
cdr3_length: 15

cdr3_aa: CASSLASLAGASYEQYF
clone_size: many
v_call: TRBV5-1
cdr3_length: 17

cdr3_aa: CASSLAEASGRTYEQYF
clone_size: few
v_call: TRBV5-1
cdr3_length: 17

cdr3_aa: CASSPDDRSGQPQHF
clone_size: .
v_call: TRBV4-3
cdr3_length: 15

cdr3_aa: CASSQVMGQEDQPQHF
clone_size: many
v_call: TRBV3-1
cdr3_length: 16

cdr3_aa: CASSPPPRDETQYF
clone_size: few
v_call: TRBV7-9
cdr3_length: 14

cdr3_aa: CASARGWNYGYTF
clone_size: .
v_call: TRBV6-1
cdr3_length: 13

cdr3_aa: CASSVGTPGLGQQETQYF
clone_size: few
v_call: TRBV9
cdr3_length: 18

cdr3_aa: CASSYGKNTEAFF
clone_size: many
v_call: TRBV6-5
cdr3_length: 13

cdr3_aa: CASSPSPAGDRSGANVLTF
clone_size: few
v_call: TRBV7-3
cdr3_length: 19

cdr3_aa: CASSYLRTSGKAGIPYEQYF
clone_size: few
v_call: TRBV6-9
cdr3_length: 20

cdr3_aa: CASSHTTGHQSYEQCF
clone_size: .
v_call: TRBV4-1
cdr3_length: 16

cdr3_aa: CSVVPLGSGNTIYF
clone_size: few
v_call: TRBV29-1
cdr3_length: 14

cdr3_aa: CASSLWGGETQYF
clone_size: many
v_call: TRBV27
cdr3_length: 13

cdr3_aa: CAWSVRSGLGSNQPQHF
clone_size: few
v_call: TRBV30
cdr3_length: 17

cdr3_aa: CSALRTGARRGYTF
clone_size: many
v_call: TRBV20-1
cdr3_length: 14

cdr3_aa: CASSAGGEPFF
clone_size: many
v_call: TRBV28
cdr3_length: 11

cdr3_aa: CASSLGQGERYGYTF
clone_size: many
v_call: TRBV7-9
cdr3_length: 15

cdr3_aa: CASSLRQGTGTQYF
clone_size: .
v_call: TRBV19
cdr3_length: 14

cdr3_aa: CASSLTGQGYGYTF
clone_size: many
v_call: TRBV7-6
cdr3_length: 14

cdr3_aa: CASSLPPRTLRYEQYF
clone_size: .
v_call: TRBV7-2
cdr3_length: 16

cdr3_aa: CATGGDTSYEQYF
clone_size: many
v_call: TRBV7-9
cdr3_length: 13

cdr3_aa: CAWSTGTAREETQYF
clone_size: few
v_call: TRBV30
cdr3_length: 15

cdr3_aa: CASTLAGNTEAFF
clone_size: many
v_call: TRBV12-3/TRBV12-4
cdr3_length: 13

cdr3_aa: CASSSGTGGLVYEQYF
clone_size: .
v_call: TRBV25-1
cdr3_length: 16

cdr3_aa: CASHPGGGTQYF
clone_size: few
v_call: TRBV6-1
cdr3_length: 12

cdr3_aa: CASSQESGTGELFF
clone_size: .
v_call: TRBV4-1
cdr3_length: 14

cdr3_aa: CASSFLASVSNTGELFF
clone_size: .
v_call: TRBV27
cdr3_length: 17

cdr3_aa: CASSYLRLDKLHNSPLHF
clone_size: once
v_call: TRBV6-5
cdr3_length: 18

cdr3_aa: CASRSNRGEKLFF
clone_size: .
v_call: TRBV25-1
cdr3_length: 13

cdr3_aa: CASSVGDSGRNEQFF
clone_size: few
v_call: TRBV12-3/TRBV12-4
cdr3_length: 15

cdr3_aa: CASSQDPGYYNEQFF
clone_size: few
v_call: TRBV3-1
cdr3_length: 15

cdr3_aa: CASRTPTNYGYTF
clone_size: many
v_call: TRBV28
cdr3_length: 13

cdr3_aa: CSAQTSGQETQYF
clone_size: few
v_call: TRBV20-1
cdr3_length: 13

cdr3_aa: CSGLLAYGYTF
clone_size: few
v_call: TRBV29-1
cdr3_length: 11

cdr3_aa: CASSLGREIEEQYF
clone_size: many
v_call: TRBV7-9
cdr3_length: 14

cdr3_aa: CASSPEPGRYMNTEAFF
clone_size: .
v_call: TRBV6-1
cdr3_length: 17

cdr3_aa: CASSREGGFYEQYF
clone_size: few
v_call: TRBV12-3/TRBV12-4
cdr3_length: 14

cdr3_aa: CASTRTRESNYGYTF
clone_size: many
v_call: TRBV19
cdr3_length: 15

cdr3_aa: CASRHSRTGGSTDTQYF
clone_size: .
v_call: TRBV6-1
cdr3_length: 17

cdr3_aa: CASSNRNQPQHF
clone_size: many
v_call: TRBV12-3/TRBV12-4
cdr3_length: 12

cdr3_aa: CASRTRGLSGGRETQYF
clone_size: many
v_call: TRBV6-1
cdr3_length: 17

cdr3_aa: CASRREWTDTQYF
clone_size: .
v_call: TRBV19
cdr3_length: 13

cdr3_aa: CAWRVGVVGFF
clone_size: few
v_call: TRBV30
cdr3_length: 11

cdr3_aa: CSARDQGDDTDTQYF
clone_size: .
v_call: TRBV20-1
cdr3_length: 15

cdr3_aa: CASSAGQGAFYEQFF
clone_size: .
v_call: TRBV7-7
cdr3_length: 15

cdr3_aa: CASSLTGTTGELFF
clone_size: many
v_call: TRBV28
cdr3_length: 14